This is a list of T cell receptor beta chains from one sample in a study of T cell repertoires in cytomegalovirus infection. One entry per CDR3 protein results from TCRdb running MiXCR on the reads. This table has 250,000 to 300,000 distinct CDR3 sequences, about 23% appearing once. Sequenced material: PBMCs. The receptors originated from a human donor in good health (CMV status not recorded). Some clones in this sample may be carry-over from other donors' samples. CDR3s include the opening cysteine and the closing phenylalanine or tryptophan. The D gene is left open where the match is weak. Clone size, where shown, is once, few, many, or a class for clones that have expanded.

CDR3aa,CDR3nt,v_gene,abundance,d_gene,j_gene
CASSAGTSGGTDTQYF,TGTGCCAGCAGTGCGGGGACTAGCGGGGGTACAGATACGCAGTATTTT,TRBV6-4,many,TRBD2,TRBJ2-3
CASSLPGTMNTEAFF,TGTGCCAGCAGCTTGCCAGGGACCATGAACACTGAAGCTTTCTTT,TRBV11-2,.,.,TRBJ1-1
CASSQTGLAGYNEQFF,TGTGCCAGCAGCCAAACGGGACTAGCGGGTTACAATGAGCAGTTCTTC,TRBV7-2,many,TRBD2,TRBJ2-1
CASVILDGGLKQPQHF,TGTGCCAGCGTAATTCTCGATGGGGGTCTGAAACAGCCCCAGCATTTT,TRBV6-1,many,.,TRBJ1-5
CASSLEAGGLYGYTF,TGTGCCAGCAGTTTAGAGGCAGGGGGCCTCTATGGCTACACCTTC,TRBV28,.,TRBD1,TRBJ1-2
CASSLPGGKAYEQYF,TGTGCCAGCAGTTTACCAGGGGGCAAGGCCTACGAGCAGTACTTC,TRBV28,.,TRBD1,TRBJ2-7
CASSTPGTGVYEQYF,TGTGCCAGCAGCACCCCCGGGACAGGGGTGTACGAGCAGTACTTC,TRBV28,.,TRBD1,TRBJ2-7
CASSTGILSGNTIYF,TGTGCCAGTTCGACAGGCATACTCTCTGGAAACACCATATATTTT,TRBV7-6,few,.,TRBJ1-3
CSARTASNTEAFF,TGCAGTGCTCGGACAGCCTCAAACACTGAAGCTTTCTTT,TRBV20-1,few,.,TRBJ1-1
CASSGGAALETQYF,TGTGCCAGCAGTGGGGGCGCCGCCTTGGAGACCCAGTACTTC,TRBV2,few,.,TRBJ2-5
CASRLAGAGEQYF,TGTGCCAGCAGACTAGCGGGAGCAGGCGAGCAGTACTTC,TRBV28,.,TRBD2,TRBJ2-7
CASSLAGWSTEAFF,TGCGCCAGCAGCTTGGCAGGATGGAGCACTGAAGCTTTCTTT,TRBV5-1,.,.,TRBJ1-1
CASTLTGQPREKLFF,TGTGCCAGCACGCTAACCGGACAGCCTCGTGAAAAACTGTTTTTT,TRBV7-2,many,.,TRBJ1-4
CSARDGTSGRYEQFF,TGCAGTGCTAGAGACGGGACTAGCGGGAGATATGAGCAGTTCTTC,TRBV20-1,.,TRBD2,TRBJ2-1
CASSETGTGAGNTIYF,TGTGCCAGCAGCGAGACCGGGACAGGGGCGGGAAACACCATATATTTT,TRBV7-2,many,TRBD1,TRBJ1-3
CASSTGGSDTQYF,TGTGCCAGCAGCACAGGGGGCAGTGATACGCAGTATTTT,TRBV6-4,.,TRBD1,TRBJ2-3
CASRAARGWDTEAFF,TGTGCCAGCAGGGCCGCGAGGGGTTGGGACACTGAAGCTTTCTTT,TRBV19,few,.,TRBJ1-1
CSARDHSFSGNTIYF,TGCAGTGCTAGAGATCACTCTTTCTCTGGAAACACCATATATTTT,TRBV20-1,.,.,TRBJ1-3
CASSPGGFEPQHF,TGTGCCAGCAGCCCAGGGGGTTTTGAGCCCCAGCATTTT,TRBV7-2,many,TRBD1,TRBJ1-5
CASSPSGQGFGYGYTF,TGTGCCAGCAGCCCCTCCGGACAGGGTTTTGGATATGGCTACACCTTC,TRBV7-8,few,TRBD1,TRBJ1-2
CASSRTGGLTEKLFF,TGTGCCAGCAGCCGAACAGGGGGCTTAACTGAAAAACTGTTTTTT,TRBV14,.,TRBD1,TRBJ1-4
CASSTRGLAGDSYEQYF,TGTGCCAGCAGCACTAGGGGGCTAGCGGGAGATAGCTACGAGCAGTACTTC,TRBV7-2,.,TRBD2,TRBJ2-7
CASSLGEPETQYF,TGTGCCAGCAGTTTAGGGGAACCAGAGACCCAGTACTTC,TRBV12-3/TRBV12-4,many,.,TRBJ2-5
CASSLVGGAFNEQFF,TGTGCCAGCAGCTTAGTCGGGGGGGCTTTCAATGAGCAGTTCTTC,TRBV7-2,.,TRBD2,TRBJ2-1
CASSYFLGESYEQYF,TGTGCCAGCAGTTACTTCTTGGGGGAGTCCTACGAGCAGTACTTC,TRBV6-6,few,.,TRBJ2-7
CASEAGVNTEAFF,TGTGCCAGCGAGGCAGGGGTGAACACTGAAGCTTTCTTT,TRBV11-2,few,.,TRBJ1-1
CASSLGQENYEQYF,TGTGCCAGCAGCTTGGGACAGGAGAACTACGAGCAGTACTTC,TRBV7-2,.,TRBD1,TRBJ2-7
CASRGTDSNQPQHF,TGTGCCAGCCGGGGGACGGATAGCAATCAGCCCCAGCATTTT,TRBV7-2,many,.,TRBJ1-5
CASSLGLAGVEQYF,TGTGCCAGTAGTCTGGGACTAGCGGGAGTCGAGCAGTACTTC,TRBV19,.,TRBD2,TRBJ2-7
CASSVRKSGANVLTF,TGTGCCAGCAGCGTAAGGAAGTCTGGGGCCAACGTCCTGACTTTC,TRBV9,.,.,TRBJ2-6
CASSFEGGNEQFF,TGTGCCAGCAGCTTTGAGGGGGGGAATGAGCAGTTCTTC,TRBV7-9,.,.,TRBJ2-1
CASSFQTGGSTDTQYF,TGTGCCAGCAGCTTCCAGACAGGGGGTAGCACAGATACGCAGTATTTT,TRBV7-9,.,TRBD1,TRBJ2-3
CASSYSWTDTQYF,TGTGCCAGCAGTTACTCGTGGACAGATACGCAGTATTTT,TRBV6-2/TRBV6-3,few,.,TRBJ2-3
CASSRSGAWADTQYF,TGTGCCAGCAGCAGAAGCGGGGCCTGGGCGGATACGCAGTATTTT,TRBV7-3,many,TRBD2,TRBJ2-3
CASSSSGFFEQYF,TGTGCCAGCAGTTCCTCGGGCTTCTTCGAGCAGTACTTC,TRBV7-2,few,.,TRBJ2-7
CASSVGGREHGETQYF,TGTGCCAGCAGCGTAGGTGGGCGGGAGCATGGTGAGACCCAGTACTTC,TRBV9,few,TRBD2,TRBJ2-5
CASSLRGPEKLFF,TGTGCCAGCAGTTTACGGGGTCCAGAAAAACTGTTTTTT,TRBV12-3/TRBV12-4,.,.,TRBJ1-4
CASSFRRMTDTQYF,TGTGCCAGCAGCTTTCGGAGAATGACAGATACGCAGTATTTT,TRBV7-2,many,.,TRBJ2-3
CASSWLRGSAYNEQFF,TGTGCCAGCAGCTGGCTCAGGGGTTCAGCCTACAATGAGCAGTTCTTC,TRBV5-4,.,.,TRBJ2-1
CSVTGGGSTDTQYF,TGCAGCGTCACAGGGGGAGGAAGCACAGATACGCAGTATTTT,TRBV29-1,.,TRBD1,TRBJ2-3
CASSRGHTETQYF,TGTGCCAGCAGCAGGGGGCATACGGAGACCCAGTACTTC,TRBV7-2,many,TRBD1,TRBJ2-5
CASSLMPDSEAFF,TGTGCCAGCAGCTTAATGCCCGACAGTGAAGCTTTCTTT,TRBV7-2,many,.,TRBJ1-1
CASSLVRLAGDLLDEQYF,TGCGCCAGCAGCTTGGTGAGGCTAGCGGGAGATCTTTTGGACGAGCAGTACTTC,TRBV5-1,few,TRBD2,TRBJ2-7
CSAPSGPSGKFYEQYF,TGCAGTGCTCCATCTGGGCCTAGCGGTAAATTCTACGAGCAGTACTTC,TRBV20-1,.,TRBD2,TRBJ2-7
CASKTPGGQETQYF,TGTGCCAGCAAAACCCCGGGAGGACAAGAGACCCAGTACTTC,TRBV28,.,TRBD2,TRBJ2-5
CASSASGTSGNTGELFF,TGTGCCAGCAGTGCCTCCGGGACTAGCGGGAACACCGGGGAGCTGTTTTTT,TRBV12-3/TRBV12-4,many,TRBD2,TRBJ2-2
CASSVGSSGRDEQFF,TGTGCCAGCAGCGTAGGAAGTAGCGGGAGGGATGAGCAGTTCTTC,TRBV9,few,TRBD2,TRBJ2-1
CASSMAGEGNQPQHF,TGTGCCAGTAGTATGGCGGGGGAGGGCAATCAGCCCCAGCATTTT,TRBV19,.,.,TRBJ1-5
CASRTGVGEKLFF,TGTGCCAGCAGGACAGGGGTAGGCGAAAAACTGTTTTTT,TRBV28,.,TRBD1,TRBJ1-4
CASSLEATPDTQYF,TGTGCCAGCAGCTTAGAAGCGACTCCAGATACGCAGTATTTT,TRBV7-2,many,.,TRBJ2-3
CASSLDTSNYGYTF,TGTGCCAGCAGCTTAGACACCTCCAACTATGGCTACACCTTC,TRBV13,.,.,TRBJ1-2
CSARVGWEQYF,TGCAGTGCTAGAGTTGGGTGGGAGCAGTACTTC,TRBV20-1,few,.,TRBJ2-7
CSARSGGGNTEAFF,TGCAGTGCTAGATCGGGAGGCGGGAACACTGAAGCTTTCTTT,TRBV20-1,once,.,TRBJ1-1
CATSDRSGFPQHF,TGTGCCACCAGTGACCGGAGCGGGTTTCCCCAGCATTTT,TRBV24-1,.,.,TRBJ1-5
CAISESNQPQHF,TGTGCCATCAGTGAGTCGAATCAGCCCCAGCATTTT,TRBV10-3,once,.,TRBJ1-5